The 16 T cell receptor beta chains below were found in one sample sequenced in a study of T cells after yellow fever vaccination. Via MiXCR, TCRdb re-called the 5' RACE reads, giving one row per CDR3 protein. In the table there are some 600,000 distinct CDR3 sequences, about 12% of which are singletons. The sample in question was PBMCs, obtained on the day of the yellow fever booster vaccination. The origin of the receptors is a young man who received the YFV17D yellow fever vaccine.

This clonotype was counted ten times or more. J is TRBJ2-5 and V is TRBV20-1; D not resolved. V lost 5 bases and J lost 4, with 11 bases in between. Germline V gene lookup returns CDR1 DFQATT and CDR2 SNEGSKA (reference sequence). The CDR3 loop spans 12 amino acids. The CDR3 is CSAPAPGETQYF. Here the CDR3 DNA reads TGCAGTGCTCCGGCTCCGGGAGAGACCCAGTACTTC.

This chain links TRBV29-1 with TRBJ2-1; D uncertain. Trimming cost V 1 base and J 3 bases, with 19 bases left between them. Germline V gene data show CDR1 as SQVTM and CDR2 as ANQGSEA. CDR3 length equals 17 residues. CDR3 sequence (DNA): TGCAGCGTTGAAGGAGTCGCGGCCGCCTCCGTCTACAATGAGCAGTTCTTC. Encoded protein: CSVEGVAAASVYNEQFF.

The chain employs TRBV6-4 and TRBJ1-2, with TRBD1 as a possible D gene (6 bases). V dropped 6 bases and J dropped 7 bases, with 15 bases sitting between them. This CDR3 contains 13 residues. CDR1 and CDR2 from the germline V gene are MRHNA and SNTAGT. For the CDR3, the DNA is TGTGCCAGCAGGGACCCTCAGGGGAGTGGCTACACCTTC. Its translation: CASRDPQGSGYTF.

This clonotype was counted a few times. The J gene is TRBJ2-7, the V gene TRBV5-1; D assignment may be TRBD1 or TRBD2 (6 bases each). The ends were cut back, 2 bases at V and 4 bases at J, with 13 bases in the middle. Per the germline V gene, CDR1 is SGHRS and CDR2 is YFSETQ. This CDR3 is built from 14 residues. The CDR3: CASSLGRGEYEQYF. CDR3 bases: TGCGCCAGCAGCTTAGGAAGGGGGGAGTACGAGCAGTACTTC.

This chain connects TRBV5-1 to TRBJ2-7; a weak D match, TRBD2 (5 bases). Trimming left V 0 bases short and J 2 bases short, with 12 bases between. This CDR3 is built from 15 residues. CDR1 and CDR2 from the germline V gene are SGHRS and YFSETQ. The CDR3 DNA reads as TGCGCCAGCAGCTTGGTCGGGGTGTCCGCCTACGAGCAGTACTTC. It specifies CASSLVGVSAYEQYF.

This rearrangement joins TRBV6-1 to TRBJ2-2; TRBD2 aligns across 11 bases. Trimming at V came to 5 bases and at J to 4 bases, leaving 6 bases not matched to a gene. CDR3 size: 16 residues. Germline V gives CDR1 MNHNS, CDR2 SASEGT. The CDR3 protein is CASSKLAGVGTGELFF. CDR3 DNA sequence: TGTGCCAGCAGTAAACTAGCGGGAGTTGGCACCGGGGAGCTGTTTTTT.

This clonotype has more than one count but fewer than ten. The chain carries TRBV29-1 and TRBJ2-1; possibly TRBD1 for D (7 bases). The CDR3 covers 16 residues. Germline-derived CDR1 and CDR2 are SQVTM and ANQGSEA. The V end lost 7 bases, the J end lost 0 bases, and 19 bases lay between the germline ends. The CDR3 DNA follows: TGCAGCGCAACCAGGGGGGCGGCTAGCTCCTACAATGAGCAGTTCTTC. This encodes CSATRGAASSYNEQFF.

The V and J genes are TRBV14 and TRBJ2-1; 7 positions agree with TRBD2. With 2 bases clipped from V and 2 bases from J, the junction kept 9 bases outside the gene matches. Germline V gives CDR1 SGHDN, CDR2 FVKESK. The CDR3 loop spans 17 amino acids. CDR3 nucleotide sequence: TGTGCCAGCAGCCAATTCCTGGGGAGCGGGGCCTACAATGAGCAGTTCTTC. Amino acid sequence: CASSQFLGSGAYNEQFF.

There are many counts of this clonotype. This chain links TRBV7-2 with TRBJ2-3, with unresolved D. Trimming stripped 4 bases from V and 2 bases from J, with 7 bases between. Germline lookup yields CDR1 SGHTA and CDR2 FQGNSA. The CDR3 is 13 amino acids. The CDR3 DNA reads as TGTGCCAGCAGCTCCCGCCACACAGATACGCAGTATTTT. Translation: CASSSRHTDTQYF.

The V gene is TRBV11-2, the J gene TRBJ2-5; unclear D gene. Germline lookup yields CDR1 SGHAT and CDR2 FQNNGV. The V end was cut by 3 bases, the J end by 2 bases, with 10 bases between. This CDR3 is 14 amino acids long. The CDR3 DNA is TGTGCCAGCAGCTTTGGACCCTGGCAAGAGACCCAGTACTTC. Translating gives CASSFGPWQETQYF. The full variable domain, in which reference TRBV11-2 and TRBJ2-5 provide the parts outside the CDR3, is EAGVAQSPRYKIIEKRQSVAFWCNPISGHATLYWYQQILGQGPKLLIQFQNNGVVDDSQLPKDRFSAERLKGVDSTLKIQPAKLEDSAVYLCASSFGPWQETQYFGPGTRLLVL.

This clonotype showed up just a few times. This chain joins TRBV7-2 and TRBJ1-6; a possible D gene is TRBD1 (5 bases). CDR1 is SGHTA and CDR2 is FQGNSA in the germline V gene. Trimming stripped 3 bases from V and 5 bases from J, with 11 bases between. The CDR3 is made up of 15 amino acids. This CDR3 is CASSFRGLNNSPLHF. The CDR3 region has the DNA TGTGCCAGCAGCTTTCGGGGACTTAATAATTCACCCCTCCACTTT.

This clonotype was counted only a few times. V and J are TRBV6-5 and TRBJ2-7; 8 positions agree with TRBD1. This CDR3 spans 15 amino acids. With 2 bases clipped from V and 2 bases from J, the junction kept 5 bases outside the gene matches. The V gene's germline CDR1 is MNHEY and CDR2 SVGAGI. CDR3 bases: TGTGCCAGCAGTTACCGGGACAGGCGTCCCTACGAGCAGTACTTC. Protein product: CASSYRDRRPYEQYF.

The sample holds a few counts of this clonotype. Written as DNA, the CDR3 is TGTGCCAGCAGCTTGCCCGACAGGGGAGGCTATGGCTACACCTTC. Its translation is CASSLPDRGGYGYTF. The chain has TRBV6-1 and TRBJ1-2; 8 nucleotides match TRBD1. V dropped 6 bases and J dropped 4; count of bases not matched to a gene: 10. The CDR3 spans 15 residues. The germline V gene has CDR1 MNHNS and CDR2 SASEGT.

This clonotype has only a few counts. This chain uses TRBV7-9 with TRBJ2-1; D is possibly TRBD2 (6 bases). The CDR3 has 17 amino acids. Germline CDR1 reads SEHNR; CDR2 reads FQNEAQ (reference sequence). V was trimmed by 6 bases and J by 1 base, leaving 19 bases between them. The CDR3 loop is CASSFHPLATSYNEQFF. The CDR3 coding sequence is TGTGCCAGCAGTTTTCATCCCCTAGCGACTTCCTACAATGAGCAGTTCTTC.

There are a few counts of this clonotype. The V gene is TRBV21-1, the J gene TRBJ2-4; the D call TRBD1 from the table was never checked on the DNA. TRBV21-1 is designated a pseudogene. The CDR3 is made up of 14 amino acids. The CDR3 protein is CASRGGPLKNIQYF. Written as DNA, the CDR3 is TGTGCCAGCCGTGGGGGGCCCCTGAAAAACATTCAGTACTTC.

The chain employs TRBV27 and TRBJ2-6; D is uncertain. This CDR3 contains 17 residues. V was pared by 7 bases and J by 1 base, with 17 bases between. Germline V CDR1 and CDR2: MNHEY, SMNVEV (reference sequence). In nucleotides, the CDR3 is TGTGCCAGCAAATCTTGGTTGGTAGGATCTGGGGCCAACGTCCTGACTTTC. This translates into CASKSWLVGSGANVLTF.